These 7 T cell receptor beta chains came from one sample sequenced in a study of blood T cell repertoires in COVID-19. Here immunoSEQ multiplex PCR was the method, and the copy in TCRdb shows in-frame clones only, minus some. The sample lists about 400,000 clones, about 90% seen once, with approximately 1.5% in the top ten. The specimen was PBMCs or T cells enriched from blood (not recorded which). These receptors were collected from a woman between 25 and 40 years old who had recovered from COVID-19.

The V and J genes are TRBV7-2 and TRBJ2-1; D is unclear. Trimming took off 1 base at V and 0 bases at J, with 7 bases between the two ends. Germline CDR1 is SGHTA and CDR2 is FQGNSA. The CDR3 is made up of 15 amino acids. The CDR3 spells CASSLERPSYNEQFF. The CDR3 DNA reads TGTGCCAGCAGCTTAGAGCGTCCCTCCTACAATGAGCAGTTCTTC.

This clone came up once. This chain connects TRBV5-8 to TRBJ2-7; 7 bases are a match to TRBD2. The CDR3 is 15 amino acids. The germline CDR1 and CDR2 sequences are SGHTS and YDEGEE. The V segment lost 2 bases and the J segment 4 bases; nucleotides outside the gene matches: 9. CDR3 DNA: TGTGCCAGCAGCTTAGGGTTTGGTAGCGGGTACGAGCAGTACTTC. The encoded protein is CASSLGFGSGYEQYF.

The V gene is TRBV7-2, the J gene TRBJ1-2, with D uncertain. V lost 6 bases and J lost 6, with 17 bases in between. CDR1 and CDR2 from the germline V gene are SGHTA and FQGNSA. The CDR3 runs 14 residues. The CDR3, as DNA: TGTGCCAGCAGTTCCATCCGGGGATACGATGGCTACACCTTC. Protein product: CASSSIRGYDGYTF.

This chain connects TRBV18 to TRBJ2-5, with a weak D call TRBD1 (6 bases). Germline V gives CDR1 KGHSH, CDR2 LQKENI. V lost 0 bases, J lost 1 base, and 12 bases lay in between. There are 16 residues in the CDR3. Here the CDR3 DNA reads TGTGCCAGCTCACCACCTACAGGGAACCTCCAAGAGACCCAGTACTTC. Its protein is CASSPPTGNLQETQYF.

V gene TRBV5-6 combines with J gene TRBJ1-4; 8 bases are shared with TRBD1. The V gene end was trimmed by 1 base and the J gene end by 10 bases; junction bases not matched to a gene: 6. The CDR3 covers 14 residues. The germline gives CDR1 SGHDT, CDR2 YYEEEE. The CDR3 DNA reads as TGTGCCAGCAGCTTGTCGGACAGGGTAGGAAAACTGTTTTTT. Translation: CASSLSDRVGKLFF.

CDR3 protein: CASSLLGSGSGGGELFF. In nucleotides, the CDR3 is TGCGCCAGCAGCTTACTAGGTAGCGGGAGCGGAGGCGGGGAGCTGTTTTTT. The rearrangement joins TRBV5-1 to TRBJ2-2; 9 bases are shared with TRBD2. Germline-derived CDR1 and CDR2 are SGHRS and YFSETQ. CDR3 size: 17 residues. V dropped 2 bases and J dropped 7; count of bases not matched to a gene: 12.

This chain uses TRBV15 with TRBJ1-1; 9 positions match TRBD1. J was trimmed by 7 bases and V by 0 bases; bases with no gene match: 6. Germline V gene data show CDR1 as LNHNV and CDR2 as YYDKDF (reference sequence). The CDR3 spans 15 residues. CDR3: CATSREPQGADEAFF. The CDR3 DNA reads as TGTGCCACCAGCAGAGAACCACAGGGGGCTGATGAAGCTTTCTTT.